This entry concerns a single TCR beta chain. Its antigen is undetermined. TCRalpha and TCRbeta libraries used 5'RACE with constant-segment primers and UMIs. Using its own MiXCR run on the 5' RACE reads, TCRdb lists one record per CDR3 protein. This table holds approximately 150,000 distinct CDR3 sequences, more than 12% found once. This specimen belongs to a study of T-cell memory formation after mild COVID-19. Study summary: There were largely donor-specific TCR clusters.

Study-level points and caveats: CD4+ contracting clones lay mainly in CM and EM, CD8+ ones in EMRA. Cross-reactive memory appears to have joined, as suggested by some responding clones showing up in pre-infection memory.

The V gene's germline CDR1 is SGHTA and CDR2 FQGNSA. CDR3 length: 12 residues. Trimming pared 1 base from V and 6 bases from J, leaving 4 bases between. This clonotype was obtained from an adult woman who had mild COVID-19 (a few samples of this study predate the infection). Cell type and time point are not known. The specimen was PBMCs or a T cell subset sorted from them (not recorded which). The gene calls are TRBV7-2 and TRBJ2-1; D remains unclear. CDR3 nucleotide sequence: TGTGCCAGCAGCTTAGGGTTCAATGAGCAGTTCTTC. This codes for CASSLGFNEQFF.